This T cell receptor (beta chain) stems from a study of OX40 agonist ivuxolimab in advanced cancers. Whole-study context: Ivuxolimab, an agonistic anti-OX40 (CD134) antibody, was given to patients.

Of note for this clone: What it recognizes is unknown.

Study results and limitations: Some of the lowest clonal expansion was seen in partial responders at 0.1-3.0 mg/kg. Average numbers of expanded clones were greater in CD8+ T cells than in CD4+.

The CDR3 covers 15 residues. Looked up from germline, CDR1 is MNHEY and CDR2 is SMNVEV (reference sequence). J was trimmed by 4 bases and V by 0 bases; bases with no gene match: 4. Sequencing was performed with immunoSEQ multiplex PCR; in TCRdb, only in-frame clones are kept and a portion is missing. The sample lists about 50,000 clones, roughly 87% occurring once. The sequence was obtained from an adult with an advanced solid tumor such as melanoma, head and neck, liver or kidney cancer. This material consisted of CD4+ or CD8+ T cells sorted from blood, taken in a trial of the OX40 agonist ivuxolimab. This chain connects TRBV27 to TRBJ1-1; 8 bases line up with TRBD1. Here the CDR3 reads CASSLSRTGFTEAFF. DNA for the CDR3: TGTGCCAGCAGTTTATCGCGGACAGGGTTCACTGAAGCTTTCTTT.